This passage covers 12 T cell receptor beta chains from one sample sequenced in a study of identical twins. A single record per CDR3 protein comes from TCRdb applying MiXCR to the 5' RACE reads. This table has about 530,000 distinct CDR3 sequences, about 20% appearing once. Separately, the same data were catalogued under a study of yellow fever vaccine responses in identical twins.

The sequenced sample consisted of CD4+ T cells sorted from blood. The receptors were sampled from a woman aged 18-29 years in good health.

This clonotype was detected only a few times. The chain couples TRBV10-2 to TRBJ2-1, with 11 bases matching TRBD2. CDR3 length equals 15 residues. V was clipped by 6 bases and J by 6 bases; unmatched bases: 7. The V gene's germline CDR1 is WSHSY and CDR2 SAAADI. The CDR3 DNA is TGCGCCAGCAGAGCTAGCGGGGGGCCAGGCAATGAGCAGTTCTTC. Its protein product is CASRASGGPGNEQFF.

CDR3 nucleotides: TGTGCCAGCAGTGAAGCTAGACCCGCTACCTACGAGCAGTACTTC. Protein sequence: CASSEARPATYEQYF. The gene calls are TRBV2 and TRBJ2-7, with D uncertain. CDR1 SNHLY and CDR2 FYNNEI come from the germline V gene. V shed 0 bases and J shed 2 bases, with 11 bases lying between them. The CDR3 has 15 amino acids.

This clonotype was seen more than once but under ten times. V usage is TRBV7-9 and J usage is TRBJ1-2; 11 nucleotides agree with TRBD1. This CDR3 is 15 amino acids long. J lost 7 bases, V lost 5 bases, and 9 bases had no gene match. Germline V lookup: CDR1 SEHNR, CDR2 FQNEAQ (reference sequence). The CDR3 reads CASSTSGQGVSGYTF. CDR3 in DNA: TGTGCCAGCAGCACCTCGGGACAGGGGGTTTCTGGCTACACCTTC.

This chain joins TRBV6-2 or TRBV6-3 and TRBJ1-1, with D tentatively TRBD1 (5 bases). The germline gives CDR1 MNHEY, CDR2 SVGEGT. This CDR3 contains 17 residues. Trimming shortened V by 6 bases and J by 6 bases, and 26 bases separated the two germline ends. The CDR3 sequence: CASSPLVELHRWAEAFF. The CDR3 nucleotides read TGTGCCAGCAGCCCCTTAGTGGAACTCCACAGGTGGGCTGAAGCTTTCTTT.

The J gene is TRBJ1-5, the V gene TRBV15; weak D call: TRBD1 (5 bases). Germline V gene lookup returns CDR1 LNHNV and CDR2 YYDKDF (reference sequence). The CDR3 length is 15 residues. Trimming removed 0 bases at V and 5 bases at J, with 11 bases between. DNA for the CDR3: TGTGCCACCAGCAGAGATTGGGACGGCCATCAGCCCCAGCATTTT. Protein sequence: CATSRDWDGHQPQHF. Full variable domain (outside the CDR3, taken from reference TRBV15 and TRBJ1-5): DAMVIQNPRYQVTQFGKPVTLSCSQTLNHNVMYWYQQKSSQAPKLLFHYYDKDFNNEADTPDNFQSRRPNTSFCFLDIRSPGLGDTAMYLCATSRDWDGHQPQHFGDGTRLSIL.

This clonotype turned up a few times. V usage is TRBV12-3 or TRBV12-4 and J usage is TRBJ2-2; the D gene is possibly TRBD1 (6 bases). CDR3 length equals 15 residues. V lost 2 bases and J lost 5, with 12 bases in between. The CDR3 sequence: CASSLLRQGTGELFF. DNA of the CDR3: TGTGCCAGCAGTTTATTACGGCAGGGGACCGGGGAGCTGTTTTTT.

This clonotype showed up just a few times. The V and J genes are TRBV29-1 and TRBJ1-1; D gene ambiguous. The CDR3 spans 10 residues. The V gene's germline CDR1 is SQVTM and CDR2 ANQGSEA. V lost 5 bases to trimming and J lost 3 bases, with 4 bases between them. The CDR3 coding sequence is TGCAGCGTTTTATACACTGAAGCTTTCTTT. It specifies CSVLYTEAFF.

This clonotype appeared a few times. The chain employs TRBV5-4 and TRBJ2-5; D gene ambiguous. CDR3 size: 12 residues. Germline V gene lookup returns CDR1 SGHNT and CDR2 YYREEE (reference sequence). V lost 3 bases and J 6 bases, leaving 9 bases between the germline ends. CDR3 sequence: CASSSNYQTQYF. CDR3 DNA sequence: TGTGCCAGCAGCTCTAACTACCAGACCCAGTACTTC.

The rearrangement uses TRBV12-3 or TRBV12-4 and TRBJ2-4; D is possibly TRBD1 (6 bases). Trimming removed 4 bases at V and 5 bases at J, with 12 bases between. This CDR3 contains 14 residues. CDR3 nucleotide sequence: TGTGCCAGCAGTTCTAGGGGGAGAGAAAACATTCAGTACTTC. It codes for CASSSRGRENIQYF.

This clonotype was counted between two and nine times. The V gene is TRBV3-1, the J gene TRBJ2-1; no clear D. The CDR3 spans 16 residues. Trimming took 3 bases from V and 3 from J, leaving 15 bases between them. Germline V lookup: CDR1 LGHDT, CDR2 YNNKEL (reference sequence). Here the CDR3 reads CASSHAVLVDYNEQFF. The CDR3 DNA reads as TGTGCCAGCAGCCATGCAGTCCTTGTTGACTACAATGAGCAGTTCTTC.

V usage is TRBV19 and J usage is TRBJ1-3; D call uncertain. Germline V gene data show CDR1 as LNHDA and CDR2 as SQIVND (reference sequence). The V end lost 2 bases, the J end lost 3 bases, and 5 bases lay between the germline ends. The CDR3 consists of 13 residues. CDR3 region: CASSIIDGNTIYF. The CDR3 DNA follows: TGTGCCAGTAGTATAATCGATGGAAACACCATATATTTT.

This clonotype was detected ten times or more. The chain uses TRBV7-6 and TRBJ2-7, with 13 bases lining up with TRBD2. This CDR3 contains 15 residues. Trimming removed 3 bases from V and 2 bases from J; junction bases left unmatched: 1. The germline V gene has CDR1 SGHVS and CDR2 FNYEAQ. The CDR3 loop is CASSLGLAGTYEQYF. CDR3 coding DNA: TGTGCCAGCAGCTTGGGACTAGCGGGGACCTACGAGCAGTACTTC.